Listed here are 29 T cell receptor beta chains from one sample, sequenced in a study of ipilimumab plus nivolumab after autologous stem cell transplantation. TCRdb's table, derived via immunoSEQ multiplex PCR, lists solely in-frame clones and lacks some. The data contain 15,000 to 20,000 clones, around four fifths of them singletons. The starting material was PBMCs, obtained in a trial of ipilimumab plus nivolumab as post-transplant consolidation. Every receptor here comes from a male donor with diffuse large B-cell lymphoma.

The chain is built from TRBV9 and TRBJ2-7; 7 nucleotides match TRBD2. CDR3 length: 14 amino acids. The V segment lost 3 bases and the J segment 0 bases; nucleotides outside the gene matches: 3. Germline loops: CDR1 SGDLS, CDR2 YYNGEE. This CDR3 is CASSGLAVSYEQYF. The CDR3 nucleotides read TGTGCCAGCAGCGGCCTAGCGGTCTCCTACGAGCAGTACTTC.

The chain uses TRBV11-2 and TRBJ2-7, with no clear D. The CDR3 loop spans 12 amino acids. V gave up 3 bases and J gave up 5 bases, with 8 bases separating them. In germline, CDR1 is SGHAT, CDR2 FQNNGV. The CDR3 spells CASSFDLNEQYF. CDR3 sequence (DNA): TGTGCCAGCAGCTTCGATCTGAACGAGCAGTACTTC.

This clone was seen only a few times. The CDR3: CASSHPKGAYEQYF. The CDR3, as DNA: TGCGCCAGCAGCCACCCGAAAGGGGCCTACGAGCAGTACTTC. The gene calls are TRBV4-1 and TRBJ2-7, with TRBD1 as a possible D gene (5 bases). V was trimmed by 3 bases and J by 2 bases, leaving 11 bases between them. This CDR3 comprises 14 residues. Germline V gives CDR1 MGHRA, CDR2 YSYEKL.

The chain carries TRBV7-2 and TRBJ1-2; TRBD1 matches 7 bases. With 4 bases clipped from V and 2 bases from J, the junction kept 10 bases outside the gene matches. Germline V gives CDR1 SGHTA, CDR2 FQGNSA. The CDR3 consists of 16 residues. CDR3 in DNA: TGTGCCAGCAGCTCCAGGGGGGGCCTAAGGAACTATGGCTACACCTTC. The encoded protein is CASSSRGGLRNYGYTF.

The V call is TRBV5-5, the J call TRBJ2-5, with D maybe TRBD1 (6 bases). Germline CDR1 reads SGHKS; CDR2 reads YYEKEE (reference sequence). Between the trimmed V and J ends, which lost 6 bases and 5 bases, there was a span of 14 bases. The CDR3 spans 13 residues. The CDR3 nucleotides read TGTGCCAGCACCTTACAGGGAAGTGAGACCCAGTACTTC. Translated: CASTLQGSETQYF.

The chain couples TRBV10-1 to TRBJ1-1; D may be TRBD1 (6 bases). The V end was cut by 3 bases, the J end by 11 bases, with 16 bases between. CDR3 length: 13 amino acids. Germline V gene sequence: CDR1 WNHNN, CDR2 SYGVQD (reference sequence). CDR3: CASSDFIQGHAFF. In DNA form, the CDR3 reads TGCGCCAGCAGTGACTTTATACAGGGACATGCTTTCTTT.

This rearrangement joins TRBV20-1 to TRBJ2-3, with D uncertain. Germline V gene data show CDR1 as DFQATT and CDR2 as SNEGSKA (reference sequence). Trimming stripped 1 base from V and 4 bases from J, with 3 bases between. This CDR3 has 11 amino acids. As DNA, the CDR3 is TGCAGTGCTAGAGTCCCAGATACGCAGTATTTT. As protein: CSARVPDTQYF.

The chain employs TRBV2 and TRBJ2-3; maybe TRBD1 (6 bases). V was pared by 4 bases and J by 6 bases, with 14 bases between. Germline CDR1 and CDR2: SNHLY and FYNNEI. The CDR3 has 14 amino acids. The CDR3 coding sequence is TGTGCCAGCAGTGGGGGGCTTACAAGGGATACGCAGTATTTT. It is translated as CASSGGLTRDTQYF.

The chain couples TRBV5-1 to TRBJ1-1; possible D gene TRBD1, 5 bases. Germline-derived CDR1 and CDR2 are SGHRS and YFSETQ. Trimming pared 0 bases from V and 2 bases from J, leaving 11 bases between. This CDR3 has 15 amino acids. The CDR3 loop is CASSLVGGQNTEAFF. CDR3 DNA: TGCGCCAGCAGCTTGGTGGGGGGTCAAAACACTGAAGCTTTCTTT.

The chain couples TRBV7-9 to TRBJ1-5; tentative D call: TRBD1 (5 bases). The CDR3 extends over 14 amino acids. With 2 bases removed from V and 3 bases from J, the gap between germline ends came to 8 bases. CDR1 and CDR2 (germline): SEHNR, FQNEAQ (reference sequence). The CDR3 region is CASSLSTVNQPQHF. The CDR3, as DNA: TGTGCCAGCAGCTTATCGACAGTCAATCAGCCCCAGCATTTT.

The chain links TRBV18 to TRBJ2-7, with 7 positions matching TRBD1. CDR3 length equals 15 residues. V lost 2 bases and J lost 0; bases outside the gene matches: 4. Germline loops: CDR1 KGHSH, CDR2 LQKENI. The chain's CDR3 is CASSPGTALSYEQYF. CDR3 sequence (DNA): TGTGCCAGCTCACCAGGGACAGCCCTCTCCTACGAGCAGTACTTC.

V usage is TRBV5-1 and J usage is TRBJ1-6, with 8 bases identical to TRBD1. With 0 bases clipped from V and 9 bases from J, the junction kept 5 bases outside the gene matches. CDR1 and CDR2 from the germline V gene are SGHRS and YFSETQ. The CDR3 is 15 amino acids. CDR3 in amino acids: CASSLDRGFSSPLHF. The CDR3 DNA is TGCGCCAGCAGCTTGGACAGGGGGTTCTCTTCACCCCTCCACTTT.

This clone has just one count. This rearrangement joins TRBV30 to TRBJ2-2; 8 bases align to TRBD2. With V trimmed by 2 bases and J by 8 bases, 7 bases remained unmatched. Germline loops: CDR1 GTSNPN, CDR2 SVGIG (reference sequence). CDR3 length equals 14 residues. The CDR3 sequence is CAWSPGGTGGELFF. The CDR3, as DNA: TGTGCCTGGAGTCCGGGGGGGACTGGAGGGGAGCTGTTTTTT. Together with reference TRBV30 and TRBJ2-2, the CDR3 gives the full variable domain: SQTIHQWPATLVQPVGSPLSLECTVEGTSNPNLYWYRQAAGRGLQLLFYSVGIGQISSEVPQNLSASRPQDRQFILSSKKLLLSDSGFYLCAWSPGGTGGELFFGEGSRLTVL.

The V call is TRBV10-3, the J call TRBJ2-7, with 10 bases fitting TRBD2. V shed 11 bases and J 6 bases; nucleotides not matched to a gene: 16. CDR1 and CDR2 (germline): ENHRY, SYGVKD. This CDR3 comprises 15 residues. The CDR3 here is CAAGAAGGKYSEQYF. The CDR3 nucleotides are TGTGCCGCCGGGGCAGCGGGGGGGAAGTATAGCGAGCAGTACTTC.

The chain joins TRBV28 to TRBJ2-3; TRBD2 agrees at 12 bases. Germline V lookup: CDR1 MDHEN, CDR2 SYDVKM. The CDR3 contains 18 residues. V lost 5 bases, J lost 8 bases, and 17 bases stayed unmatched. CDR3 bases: TGTGCCAGCAGTACGGACGAAACAACTAGCGGGGGGACCGGTACGCAGTATTTT. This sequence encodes CASSTDETTSGGTGTQYF.

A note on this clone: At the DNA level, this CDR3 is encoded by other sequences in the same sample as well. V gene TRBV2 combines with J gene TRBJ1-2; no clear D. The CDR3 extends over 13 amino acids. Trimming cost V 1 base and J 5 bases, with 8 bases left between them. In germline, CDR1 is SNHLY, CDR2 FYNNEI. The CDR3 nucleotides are TGTGCCAGCAGTGAAGGGTGGGGTTATGGCTACACCTTC. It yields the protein CASSEGWGYGYTF.

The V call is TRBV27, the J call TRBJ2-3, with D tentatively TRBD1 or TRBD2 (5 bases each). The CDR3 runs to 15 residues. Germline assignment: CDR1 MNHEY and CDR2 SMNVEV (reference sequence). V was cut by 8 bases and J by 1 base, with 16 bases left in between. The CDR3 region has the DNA TGTGCCAGCGTTGAAACGGGACGCGGCACAGATACGCAGTATTTT. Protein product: CASVETGRGTDTQYF.

CDR3 residues: CAINLGGTHGYTF. In nucleotides, the CDR3 is TGTGCCATCAACCTGGGGGGAACACATGGCTACACCTTC. This chain uses TRBV11-2 with TRBJ1-2, with D possibly being TRBD1 (5 bases). Germline V gives CDR1 SGHAT, CDR2 FQNNGV. The CDR3 totals 13 residues. Trimming took off 10 bases at V and 6 bases at J, with 18 bases between the two ends.

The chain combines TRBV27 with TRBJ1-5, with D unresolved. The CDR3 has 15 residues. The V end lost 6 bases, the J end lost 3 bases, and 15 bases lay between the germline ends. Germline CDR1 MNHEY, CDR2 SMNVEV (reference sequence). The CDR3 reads CASRPHVGFNQPQHF. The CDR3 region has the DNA TGTGCCAGCAGACCACACGTAGGTTTCAATCAGCCCCAGCATTTT.

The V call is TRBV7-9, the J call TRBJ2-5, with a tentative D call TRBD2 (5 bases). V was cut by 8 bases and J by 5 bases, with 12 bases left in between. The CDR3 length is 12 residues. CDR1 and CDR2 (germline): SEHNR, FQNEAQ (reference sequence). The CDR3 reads CASGGVSETQYF. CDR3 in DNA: TGTGCCAGCGGAGGAGTGAGCGAGACCCAGTACTTC.

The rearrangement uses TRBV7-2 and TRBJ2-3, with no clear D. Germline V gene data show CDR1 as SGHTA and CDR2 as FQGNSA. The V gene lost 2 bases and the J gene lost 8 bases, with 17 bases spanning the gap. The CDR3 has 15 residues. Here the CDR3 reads CASSLQTTESGTQYF. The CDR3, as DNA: TGTGCCAGCAGCTTACAGACCACGGAATCGGGTACGCAGTATTTT.

The CDR3 DNA reads TGCGCCAGCAGCTCCCGGGACTCCAGCTCCTACAATGAGCAGTTCTTC. Translated: CASSSRDSSSYNEQFF. The V call is TRBV4-1, the J call TRBJ2-1; D is possibly TRBD2 (6 bases). The CDR3 length is 16 residues. V was trimmed by 5 bases and J by 0 bases, leaving 14 bases between them. Germline V gene sequence: CDR1 MGHRA, CDR2 YSYEKL.

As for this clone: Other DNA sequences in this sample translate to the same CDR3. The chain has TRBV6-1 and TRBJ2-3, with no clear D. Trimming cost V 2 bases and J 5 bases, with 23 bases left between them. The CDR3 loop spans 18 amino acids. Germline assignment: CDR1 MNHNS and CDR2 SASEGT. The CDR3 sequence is CASSEFLSGPDEEDTQYF. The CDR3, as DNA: TGTGCCAGCAGTGAATTTCTTTCTGGGCCCGACGAGGAAGATACGCAGTATTTT.

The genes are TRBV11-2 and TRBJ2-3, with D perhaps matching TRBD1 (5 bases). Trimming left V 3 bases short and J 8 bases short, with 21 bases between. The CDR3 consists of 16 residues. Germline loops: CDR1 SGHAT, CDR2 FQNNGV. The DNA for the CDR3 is TGTGCCAGCAGCTTCCGTGGCGACAGAGTACCGGTTACGCAGTATTTT. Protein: CASSFRGDRVPVTQYF. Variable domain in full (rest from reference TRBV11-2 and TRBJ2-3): EAGVAQSPRYKIIEKRQSVAFWCNPISGHATLYWYQQILGQGPKLLIQFQNNGVVDDSQLPKDRFSAERLKGVDSTLKIQPAKLEDSAVYLCASSFRGDRVPVTQYFGPGTRLTVL.

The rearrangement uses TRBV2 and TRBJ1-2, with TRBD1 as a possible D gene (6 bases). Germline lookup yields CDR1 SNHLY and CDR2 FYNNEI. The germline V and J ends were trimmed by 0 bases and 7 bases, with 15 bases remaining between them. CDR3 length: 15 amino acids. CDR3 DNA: TGTGCCAGCAGTGAAGCGACGGCAGGGGCGAGTGGCTACACCTTC. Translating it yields CASSEATAGASGYTF.

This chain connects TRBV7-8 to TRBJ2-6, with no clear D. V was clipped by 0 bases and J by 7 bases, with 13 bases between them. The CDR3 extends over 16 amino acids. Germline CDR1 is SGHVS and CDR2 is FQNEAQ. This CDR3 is CASSLAGGTLANVLTF. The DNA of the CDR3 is TGTGCCAGCAGCTTAGCGGGTGGTACCCTAGCCAACGTCCTGACTTTC. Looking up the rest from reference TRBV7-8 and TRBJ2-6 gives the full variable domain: GAGVSQSPRYKVAKRGQDVALRCDPISGHVSLFWYQQALGQGPEFLTYFQNEAQLDKSGLPSDRFFAERPEGSVSTLKIQRTQQEDSAVYLCASSLAGGTLANVLTFGAGSRLTVL.

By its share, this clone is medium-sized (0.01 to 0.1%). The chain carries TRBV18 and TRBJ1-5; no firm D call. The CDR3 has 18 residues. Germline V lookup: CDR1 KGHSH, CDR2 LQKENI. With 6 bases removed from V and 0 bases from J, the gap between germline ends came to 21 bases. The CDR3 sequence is CASSLREILGYSNQPQHF. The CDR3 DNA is TGTGCCAGCTCCCTTCGCGAAATCCTCGGGTATAGCAATCAGCCCCAGCATTTT.

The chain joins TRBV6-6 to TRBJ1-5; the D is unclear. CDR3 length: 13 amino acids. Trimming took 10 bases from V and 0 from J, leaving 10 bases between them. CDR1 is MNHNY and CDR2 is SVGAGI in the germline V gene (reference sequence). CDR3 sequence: CATRKNSNQPQHF. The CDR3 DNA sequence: TGTGCCACGCGGAAAAATAGCAATCAGCCCCAGCATTTT.

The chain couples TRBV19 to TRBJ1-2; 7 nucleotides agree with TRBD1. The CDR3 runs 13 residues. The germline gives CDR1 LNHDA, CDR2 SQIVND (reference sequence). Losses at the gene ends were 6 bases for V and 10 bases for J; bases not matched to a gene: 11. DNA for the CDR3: TGTGCCAGTAGCCGACCGGGACAGAGAGTCTACACCTTC. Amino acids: CASSRPGQRVYTF.